The rows below give T cell receptor beta chains drawn from one sample of a study of cytomegalovirus exposure and HLA in healthy donors. Clones were sequenced by immunoSEQ multiplex PCR, and TCRdb holds only the in-frame ones, with some missing. This table holds fewer than 200,000 clones, 82% found once. Sequences were obtained from PBMCs. These TCRs come from a man in his forties or fifties in good health and CMV-seropositive. Both conserved end residues are part of each CDR3. D genes are given only for firm matches. Size is omitted from some rows. Given values are once, few, many or a class for expanded clones.

v_gene: TRBV29-1; j_gene: TRBJ2-5; d_gene: .; abundance: .; CDR3aa: CSVGALGSQWQETQYF; CDR3nt: TGCAGCGTCGGTGCCCTAGGCTCCCAATGGCAAGAGACCCAGTACTTC
v_gene: TRBV10-3; j_gene: TRBJ1-3; d_gene: TRBD1; abundance: .; CDR3aa: CAIRPGTGDRSGNTIYF; CDR3nt: TGTGCCATCAGGCCTGGGACAGGGGACCGCTCTGGAAACACCATATATTTT
v_gene: TRBV5-5; j_gene: TRBJ2-7; d_gene: TRBD1; abundance: .; CDR3aa: CASSFEGQGIYEQYF; CDR3nt: TGTGCCAGCAGCTTCGAGGGACAGGGGATTTACGAGCAGTACTTC
v_gene: TRBV27; j_gene: TRBJ2-7; d_gene: .; abundance: .; CDR3aa: CASSFGGVGEQYF; CDR3nt: TGTGCCAGCAGTTTCGGGGGAGTAGGCGAGCAGTACTTC
v_gene: TRBV5-5; j_gene: TRBJ2-1; d_gene: .; abundance: .; CDR3aa: CASSLAGGQGSSEQFF; CDR3nt: TGTGCCAGCAGTCTAGCAGGGGGGCAGGGATCGAGTGAGCAGTTCTTC
v_gene: TRBV9; j_gene: TRBJ2-1; d_gene: TRBD1; abundance: .; CDR3aa: CASSVHLRQGDNNEQFF; CDR3nt: TGTGCCAGCAGCGTACACCTCCGGCAGGGGGACAACAATGAGCAGTTCTTC
v_gene: TRBV6-1; j_gene: TRBJ1-1; d_gene: TRBD1; abundance: .; CDR3aa: CASTTQGAGGAFF; CDR3nt: TGTGCCAGCACCACCCAGGGGGCCGGGGGAGCTTTCTTT
v_gene: TRBV2; j_gene: TRBJ2-2; d_gene: TRBD2; abundance: .; CDR3aa: CASKLAANTGELFF; CDR3nt: TGTGCCAGCAAGCTAGCGGCTAACACCGGGGAGCTGTTTTTT
v_gene: TRBV30; j_gene: TRBJ2-1; d_gene: .; abundance: few; CDR3aa: CAWSAPVTIDNEQFF; CDR3nt: TGTGCCTGGAGTGCCCCCGTTACAATCGACAATGAGCAGTTCTTC
v_gene: TRBV6-6; j_gene: TRBJ2-2; d_gene: TRBD2; abundance: .; CDR3aa: CASSYQRGGSGELFF; CDR3nt: TGTGCCAGCAGTTACCAGCGGGGGGGCAGCGGGGAGCTGTTTTTT
v_gene: TRBV7-9; j_gene: TRBJ2-2; d_gene: TRBD2; abundance: .; CDR3aa: CASSLARGLAAVGELFF; CDR3nt: TGTGCCAGCAGCTTAGCTAGAGGACTAGCTGCTGTCGGGGAGCTGTTTTTT
v_gene: TRBV9; j_gene: TRBJ2-7; d_gene: TRBD2; abundance: .; CDR3aa: CASGPAGGPGEQYF; CDR3nt: TGTGCCAGCGGCCCAGCGGGAGGGCCGGGGGAGCAGTACTTC
v_gene: TRBV4-2; j_gene: TRBJ1-1; d_gene: TRBD1; abundance: .; CDR3aa: CASSPRTGSFEAFF; CDR3nt: TGTGCCAGCAGCCCACGGACAGGGTCGTTTGAGGCTTTCTTT
v_gene: TRBV13; j_gene: TRBJ2-7; d_gene: TRBD2; abundance: .; CDR3aa: CASSPRVSGGAVVQYF; CDR3nt: TGTGCCAGCAGCCCCCGGGTTAGCGGGGGGGCCGTAGTGCAGTACTTC
v_gene: TRBV6-4; j_gene: TRBJ1-2; d_gene: .; abundance: .; CDR3aa: CASSDQPDYGYTF; CDR3nt: TGTGCCAGCAGTGACCAACCAGACTATGGCTACACCTTC
v_gene: TRBV2; j_gene: TRBJ2-7; d_gene: .; abundance: .; CDR3aa: CASSFSGDLRIYEQYF; CDR3nt: TGTGCCAGCAGCTTTTCAGGGGACCTCCGAATCTACGAGCAGTACTTC
v_gene: TRBV4-3; j_gene: TRBJ1-1; d_gene: .; abundance: .; CDR3aa: CASSQDSQVLSAFF; CDR3nt: TGCGCCAGCAGCCAAGACAGCCAGGTCCTCAGCGCTTTCTTT
v_gene: TRBV18; j_gene: TRBJ1-2; d_gene: TRBD1; abundance: once; CDR3aa: CASSSPLQGVDYGYTF; CDR3nt: TGTGCCAGCTCATCCCCCCTACAGGGGGTCGACTATGGCTACACCTTC
v_gene: TRBV4-2; j_gene: TRBJ2-1; d_gene: TRBD2; abundance: once; CDR3aa: CASSQRLAAPVNEQFF; CDR3nt: TGTGCCAGCAGCCAGAGACTAGCGGCCCCTGTGAATGAGCAGTTCTTC
v_gene: TRBV13; j_gene: TRBJ1-2; d_gene: .; abundance: .; CDR3aa: CASSLGQGDGYTF; CDR3nt: TGTGCCAGCAGCCTTGGCCAGGGTGATGGCTACACCTTC
v_gene: TRBV11-2; j_gene: TRBJ2-5; d_gene: .; abundance: .; CDR3aa: CASSLRAEVVAQYF; CDR3nt: TGTGCCAGCAGCTTGAGGGCGGAGGTTGTGGCCCAGTACTTC
v_gene: TRBV4-1; j_gene: TRBJ2-7; d_gene: .; abundance: .; CDR3aa: CASSQRSGSGYEQYF; CDR3nt: TGCGCCAGCAGCCAGAGGAGTGGGAGCGGGTACGAGCAGTACTTC
v_gene: TRBV4-1; j_gene: TRBJ1-5; d_gene: .; abundance: .; CDR3aa: CASSQEAINQPQHF; CDR3nt: TGCGCCAGCAGCCAAGAGGCAATCAATCAGCCCCAGCATTTT
v_gene: TRBV19; j_gene: TRBJ2-5; d_gene: TRBD1; abundance: few; CDR3aa: CASSTRDRRETQYF; CDR3nt: TGTGCCAGTAGTACCCGGGACAGGCGAGAGACCCAGTACTTC
v_gene: TRBV5-1; j_gene: TRBJ2-5; d_gene: TRBD2; abundance: .; CDR3aa: CASSLALAEWETQYF; CDR3nt: TGCGCCAGCAGCTTGGCGCTAGCGGAATGGGAGACCCAGTACTTC
v_gene: TRBV9; j_gene: TRBJ1-3; d_gene: TRBD1; abundance: .; CDR3aa: CASSSRQGSGNTIYF; CDR3nt: TGTGCCAGCAGCTCCAGACAGGGTAGTGGAAACACCATATATTTT
v_gene: TRBV21-1; j_gene: TRBJ1-2; d_gene: .; abundance: few; CDR3aa: CASSSRRTKGYTF; CDR3nt: TGTGCCAGCAGTTCTCGACGGACAAAGGGCTACACCTTC
v_gene: TRBV19; j_gene: TRBJ1-2; d_gene: .; abundance: few; CDR3aa: CASSIMDKNYGYTF; CDR3nt: TGTGCCAGTAGTATAATGGACAAGAACTATGGCTACACCTTC
v_gene: TRBV28; j_gene: TRBJ2-7; d_gene: .; abundance: .; CDR3aa: CASSLGSGAVINEQYF; CDR3nt: TGTGCCAGCAGCCTGGGCAGTGGGGCAGTTATTAACGAGCAGTACTTC
v_gene: TRBV5-4; j_gene: TRBJ1-1; d_gene: .; abundance: once; CDR3aa: CASSLLAGANTEAFF; CDR3nt: TGTGCCAGCAGCTTGTTAGCAGGGGCCAACACTGAAGCTTTCTTT
v_gene: TRBV6-5; j_gene: TRBJ1-2; d_gene: TRBD1; abundance: .; CDR3aa: CASSYSGQGRYGYTF; CDR3nt: TGTGCCAGCAGTTACTCGGGACAGGGGCGCTATGGCTACACCTTC
v_gene: TRBV28; j_gene: TRBJ1-2; d_gene: .; abundance: .; CDR3aa: CASSLGGSNYGYTF; CDR3nt: TGTGCCAGCAGTTTGGGGGGTTCTAACTATGGCTACACCTTC
v_gene: TRBV11-2; j_gene: TRBJ1-1; d_gene: .; abundance: .; CDR3aa: CASSLSGGRSMNTEAFF; CDR3nt: TGTGCCAGCAGCTTATCGGGGGGACGCTCCATGAACACTGAAGCTTTCTTT
v_gene: TRBV5-6; j_gene: TRBJ2-7; d_gene: .; abundance: .; CDR3aa: CASSFVEVDFSPSYEQYF; CDR3nt: TGTGCCAGCAGCTTCGTCGAGGTCGACTTCTCCCCCTCCTACGAGCAGTACTTC
v_gene: TRBV6-1; j_gene: TRBJ1-4; d_gene: .; abundance: .; CDR3aa: CASSSLKDGSEKLFF; CDR3nt: TGTGCCAGCAGTTCCCTAAAGGACGGGAGTGAAAAACTGTTTTTT
v_gene: TRBV7-2; j_gene: TRBJ1-2; d_gene: .; abundance: .; CDR3aa: CASSTEGGYTF; CDR3nt: TGTGCCAGCAGCACAGAGGGTGGCTACACCTTC
v_gene: TRBV7-2; j_gene: TRBJ2-5; d_gene: TRBD2; abundance: .; CDR3aa: CASSPRGAGGETQYF; CDR3nt: TGTGCCAGCAGCCCCCGGGGAGCCGGGGGGGAGACCCAGTACTTC
v_gene: TRBV6-5; j_gene: TRBJ2-3; d_gene: .; abundance: .; CDR3aa: CASSYDSLDTQYF; CDR3nt: TGTGCCAGCAGTTACGACTCCTTAGATACGCAGTATTTT
v_gene: TRBV29-1; j_gene: TRBJ1-1; d_gene: .; abundance: .; CDR3aa: CSVEDRWNTEAFF; CDR3nt: TGCAGCGTTGAGGACAGATGGAACACTGAAGCTTTCTTT
v_gene: TRBV10-3; j_gene: TRBJ2-5; d_gene: TRBD2; abundance: once; CDR3aa: CAIAGGLAGPQGTQYF; CDR3nt: TGTGCCATCGCCGGTGGACTAGCGGGGCCTCAGGGGACCCAGTACTTC
v_gene: TRBV7-2; j_gene: TRBJ1-6; d_gene: .; abundance: .; CDR3aa: CASSPEGGNSPLHF; CDR3nt: TGTGCCAGCAGCCCGGAGGGCGGTAATTCACCCCTCCACTTT
v_gene: TRBV29-1; j_gene: TRBJ2-7; d_gene: .; abundance: once; CDR3aa: CSYQGGELPYEQYF; CDR3nt: TGCAGCTATCAAGGGGGGGAGCTCCCCTACGAGCAGTACTTC
v_gene: TRBV4-2; j_gene: TRBJ1-1; d_gene: TRBD1; abundance: .; CDR3aa: CASSQVQGDTEAFF; CDR3nt: TGTGCCAGCAGCCAAGTACAGGGGGATACTGAAGCTTTCTTT
v_gene: TRBV13; j_gene: TRBJ1-4; d_gene: TRBD1; abundance: few; CDR3aa: CASSLRDSNEKLFF; CDR3nt: TGTGCCAGCAGCCTCCGGGACAGTAATGAAAAACTGTTTTTT
v_gene: TRBV6-1; j_gene: TRBJ1-5; d_gene: .; abundance: .; CDR3aa: CASSDGGNQPQHF; CDR3nt: TGTGCCAGCAGTGACGGCGGGAATCAGCCCCAGCATTTT
v_gene: TRBV5-5; j_gene: TRBJ2-5; d_gene: .; abundance: .; CDR3aa: CASSLTSTQETQYF; CDR3nt: TGTGCCAGCAGCTTGACTAGCACCCAAGAGACCCAGTACTTC
v_gene: TRBV2; j_gene: TRBJ2-7; d_gene: .; abundance: few; CDR3aa: CASSESATGRQMEQYF; CDR3nt: TGTGCCAGCAGTGAGTCAGCGACAGGACGTCAGATGGAGCAGTACTTC
v_gene: TRBV5-4; j_gene: TRBJ2-5; d_gene: TRBD1; abundance: .; CDR3aa: CASSRGQGIETQYF; CDR3nt: TGTGCCAGCAGCAGGGGACAGGGGATAGAGACCCAGTACTTC
v_gene: TRBV6-5; j_gene: TRBJ2-1; d_gene: TRBD2; abundance: .; CDR3aa: CASSYEGTSGGYEQFF; CDR3nt: TGTGCCAGCAGTTACGAGGGGACTAGCGGGGGATATGAGCAGTTCTTC
v_gene: TRBV7-2; j_gene: TRBJ1-5; d_gene: .; abundance: .; CDR3aa: CASSSVGGHSNQPQHF; CDR3nt: TGTGCCAGCAGCTCTGTGGGGGGTCATAGCAATCAGCCCCAGCATTTT
v_gene: TRBV28; j_gene: TRBJ2-7; d_gene: .; abundance: .; CDR3aa: CASSFAHGPYEQYF; CDR3nt: TGTGCCAGCAGTTTCGCCCATGGGCCCTACGAGCAGTACTTC